A selection of T cell receptor beta chains follows, all from one sample in a study of T cell changes during pregnancy in multiple sclerosis. Assay used: immunoSEQ multiplex PCR; TCRdb lists only in-frame clones, some missing. The data contain 55,000 to 75,000 clones, around 93% of them singletons. The specimen was CD8+ T cells from peripheral blood mononuclear cells, collected in the second trimester of pregnancy. The source of these receptors is a female donor with multiple sclerosis, enrolled in a pregnancy study. The conserved cysteine and the conserved F or W are not part of the CDR3 here.

TRBV6-1	10	ASGAVYYGYT
TRBV4-2	13	ASSQVTLAENEQY
TRBV9	13	ASRGRDFISYGYT
TRBV5-1	13	ASSLTSGSYNEQF
TRBV6-1	13	ASAARGHYTGELF
TRBV4-1	15	ASSQAMRTGGKDIQY
TRBV4-3	14	ASSQGPRPGNTIQY
TRBV5-8	12	ASSYGHWNTEAF
TRBV7-9	15	ASTQGGTAHGRYEQY
TRBV7-9	14	ASSSSDGSSGNTIY
TRBV21-1	17	ASSKALCSSGIFYNEQF
TRBV28	13	ASSPPGGGGETQY
TRBV28	13	ASSSGARSTDTQY
TRBV5-6	11	ASSLRGGAEAF
TRBV27	10	ASGTASYEQY
TRBV11-2	13	ASSYPGQGTDTQY
TRBV28	18	ASSTHFYGGRAAVADTQY
TRBV7-8	14	ASSLTFRQGNQPQH
TRBV19	10	ASKTGGSGYT
TRBV7-8	13	ASSPAAGPAYEQY
TRBV6-5	12	ASSYGGTSYEQY
TRBV18	14	ASSTGQGAASYEQY
TRBV28	11	ASSFGRGYEQY
TRBV10-2	12	ASSEDSRTDTQY
TRBV28	12	ASSLGLAGDTQY
TRBV6-1	12	ASSAGTGGTEAF
TRBV28	15	ASSLGAGGNAYNEQF